These 19 T cell receptor beta chains originate from one sample sequenced in a study of shared T cell receptors in the human thymus. Libraries were prepared by immunoSEQ multiplex PCR; TCRdb keeps only in-frame clonotypes and omits some of them. The sample records hundreds of thousands of clones, 70% to 90% being singletons. The data also belong to a second study, concerning human thymus T cells.

The sequencing sample was made of thymocytes. Receptors were obtained from a girl in the first two years of life with a congenital heart defect.

The chain joins TRBV19 to TRBJ1-2; TRBD1 is a possible D gene (6 bases). CDR3 size: 17 residues. From germline, CDR1 is LNHDA and CDR2 SQIVND (reference sequence). Trimming stripped 1 base from V and 4 bases from J, with 19 bases between. In DNA form, the CDR3 reads TGTGCCAGTAGTATAGGGTTCGGGGACACCACCGGCTATGGCTACACCTTC. It codes for CASSIGFGDTTGYGYTF.

The chain links TRBV2 to TRBJ2-3; 10 bases align to TRBD2. This CDR3 region has 18 residues. The germline V gene has CDR1 SNHLY and CDR2 FYNNEI. J gave up 0 bases and V 5 bases, and 11 bases lay outside the gene matches. CDR3 DNA sequence: TGTGCCAGCAGTTCCCTAGCGGGGGATAGTCCTAGCACAGATACGCAGTATTTT. This translates into CASSSLAGDSPSTDTQYF.

This sequence joins TRBV6-1 and TRBJ2-7; tentative D call: TRBD1 (9 bases). This CDR3 has 20 amino acids. Germline-derived CDR1 and CDR2 are MNHNS and SASEGT. The V and J ends lost 1 base and 5 bases respectively, with 30 bases between them. This chain's CDR3 is CASSEGGQVASGGQGNEQYF. DNA for the CDR3: TGTGCCAGCAGTGAAGGCGGGCAGGTTGCGAGCGGGGGACAGGGCAACGAGCAGTACTTC.

The chain uses TRBV6-1 and TRBJ2-2; perhaps TRBD1 as D (6 bases). Between the trimmed V and J ends, which lost 5 bases and 7 bases, there was a span of 8 bases. Germline CDR1 MNHNS, CDR2 SASEGT. This CDR3 has 12 amino acids. The CDR3 DNA is TGTGCCAGCAGTACAGGGTTCGGGGAGCTGTTTTTT. Amino acids: CASSTGFGELFF.

This chain connects TRBV5-1 to TRBJ2-7; 10 nucleotides match TRBD1. V lost 4 bases, J lost 7 bases, and 11 bases stayed unmatched. This CDR3 has 15 residues. Germline CDR1 and CDR2: SGHRS and YFSETQ. The CDR3 bases are TGCGCCAGCAGCCCCGGTGGACAGGGGGGAGAGGAGCAGTACTTC. It is translated as CASSPGGQGGEEQYF.

This chain connects TRBV10-3 to TRBJ1-3; D not resolved. Trimming pared 8 bases from V and 0 bases from J, leaving 17 bases between. Germline V gene sequence: CDR1 ENHRY, CDR2 SYGVKD. There are 16 residues in the CDR3. The CDR3 nucleotides read TGTGCCATCGCGGGTGGAGGCGGCACCTCTGGAAACACCATATATTTT. Protein sequence: CAIAGGGGTSGNTIYF.

This clone has only one observation. The rearrangement joins TRBV25-1 to TRBJ1-3; 8 bases match TRBD1. Germline trimming cut 2 bases from V and 0 bases from J; bases unmatched to any gene: 3. Germline CDR1 and CDR2: MGHDK and SYGVNS. There are 16 residues in the CDR3. DNA for the CDR3: TGTGCCAGCAGTGAAGGACAGGGCTCCTCTGGAAACACCATATATTTT. This codes for CASSEGQGSSGNTIYF.

CDR3 region: CAISEGGTSGGAGTDTQYF. CDR3 nucleotide sequence: TGTGCCATCAGTGAGGGAGGGACTAGCGGGGGGGCTGGCACAGATACGCAGTATTTT. The chain combines TRBV10-3 with TRBJ2-3, with TRBD2 matching over 16 bases. Losses at the gene ends were 2 bases for V and 1 base for J; bases not matched to a gene: 6. Germline assignment: CDR1 ENHRY and CDR2 SYGVKD. The CDR3 length is 19 residues.

This clone was seen a few times. The chain employs TRBV27 and TRBJ1-2; 7 bases fit TRBD1. The CDR3 runs 19 residues. The germline V gene has CDR1 MNHEY and CDR2 SMNVEV (reference sequence). The ends lost 0 bases at V and 0 bases at J; junction bases unmatched: 13. The CDR3 nucleotides read TGTGCCAGCAGTTTATCCTGGGGTCAGGGGGGACCCACTAACTATGGCTACACCTTC. Protein sequence: CASSLSWGQGGPTNYGYTF.

V gene TRBV5-6 combines with J gene TRBJ2-7; perhaps TRBD1 as D (6 bases). CDR3 length equals 16 residues. From germline, CDR1 is SGHDT and CDR2 YYEEEE. Trimming cost V 4 bases and J 2 bases, with 19 bases left between them. The CDR3 coding sequence is TGTGCCAGCAGCGGGGGAAGGGGGACCTTAGCCTACGAGCAGTACTTC. Protein product: CASSGGRGTLAYEQYF.

CDR3 sequence reads: CASSQATGTSGGESSLEQYF. In DNA, the CDR3 is TGTGCCAGCAGCCAGGCTACCGGGACTAGCGGGGGGGAAAGCTCTCTCGAGCAGTACTTC. The rearrangement joins TRBV14 to TRBJ2-7, with TRBD2 identical over 16 bases. Germline values: CDR1 SGHDN, CDR2 FVKESK. The V segment lost 3 bases and the J segment 6 bases; nucleotides outside the gene matches: 17. The CDR3 loop spans 20 amino acids. Variable domain in full (rest from reference TRBV14 and TRBJ2-7): EAGVTQFPSHSVIEKGQTVTLRCDPISGHDNLYWYRRVMGKEIKFLLHFVKESKQDESGMPNNRFLAERTGGTYSTLKVQPAELEDSGVYFCASSQATGTSGGESSLEQYFGPGTRLTVT.

The V call is TRBV13, the J call TRBJ2-7, with TRBD1 matching 10 bases. The CDR3 sequence is 15 residues long. Losses at the gene ends were 3 bases for V and 2 bases for J; bases not matched to a gene: 4. Germline assignment: CDR1 PRHDT and CDR2 FYEKMQ (reference sequence). CDR3 sequence: CASSLGQGQTYEQYF. CDR3 sequence (DNA): TGTGCCAGCAGCTTGGGACAGGGGCAAACCTACGAGCAGTACTTC.

The chain has TRBV15 and TRBJ2-5; 11 nucleotides match TRBD2. The CDR3 covers 16 residues. Germline CDR1 LNHNV, CDR2 YYDKDF (reference sequence). Unmatched junction bases numbered 8, after V lost 5 bases and J lost 3 bases. CDR3: CATSWRRLAGKETQYF. The CDR3 nucleotides are TGTGCCACCAGCTGGAGGCGACTAGCGGGGAAAGAGACCCAGTACTTC.

This clone was seen only once. The rearrangement joins TRBV11-2 to TRBJ1-1; 10 bases fit TRBD1. Unmatched junction bases numbered 8, after V lost 5 bases and J lost 2 bases. The CDR3 loop spans 16 amino acids. Germline CDR1 is SGHAT and CDR2 is FQNNGV. CDR3 region: CASSPRTGGPNTEAFF. The CDR3 DNA reads TGTGCCAGCAGCCCCAGGACAGGGGGGCCTAACACTGAAGCTTTCTTT.

This clone was detected only once. This chain links TRBV6-1 with TRBJ1-2; D call uncertain. V lost 6 bases and J 8 bases, leaving 13 bases between the germline ends. This CDR3 has 12 amino acids. Per the germline V gene, CDR1 is MNHNS and CDR2 is SASEGT. CDR3 sequence (DNA): TGTGCCAGCAGCGGGCTAGCGTACGGCTACACCTTC. This encodes CASSGLAYGYTF.

The rearrangement uses TRBV28 and TRBJ1-1, with TRBD1 as a possible D gene (6 bases). V was cut by 5 bases and J by 1 base, with 20 bases left in between. The CDR3 has 17 amino acids. Germline V gene sequence: CDR1 MDHEN, CDR2 SYDVKM. In DNA form, the CDR3 reads TGTGCCAGCAGTGGTAAAATTAGGACACAGGGGAACACTGAAGCTTTCTTT. The encoded protein is CASSGKIRTQGNTEAFF.

To note about this clone: This sample includes further DNA sequences coding for the same CDR3. The gene calls are TRBV18 and TRBJ1-1; possibly TRBD1 for D (5 bases). Germline values: CDR1 KGHSH, CDR2 LQKENI. The CDR3 runs 13 residues. The ends were cut back, 2 bases at V and 4 bases at J, with 8 bases in the middle. For the CDR3, the DNA is TGTGCCAGCTCACCAGGGAGGGGCACTGAAGCTTTCTTT. Its translation is CASSPGRGTEAFF.

This rearrangement joins TRBV28 to TRBJ2-7; 11 bases match TRBD2. There are 15 residues in the CDR3. CDR1 is MDHEN, CDR2 SYDVKM, per germline. The J segment lost 4 bases and the V segment lost 5 bases, leaving 7 bases of the junction unmatched. The CDR3 region has the DNA TGTGCCAGCAGTCCCCGACTAGCGGGGCGGTACGAGCAGTACTTC. Translating it yields CASSPRLAGRYEQYF. Supplemented by reference TRBV28 and TRBJ2-7, the full variable domain reads DVKVTQSSRYLVKRTGEKVFLECVQDMDHENMFWYRQDPGLGLRLIYFSYDVKMKEKGDIPEGYSVSREKKERFSLILESASTNQTSMYLCASSPRLAGRYEQYFGPGTRLTVT.

This clone was recorded a few times. The chain is built from TRBV7-6 and TRBJ2-5, with TRBD2 identical over 11 bases. In germline, CDR1 is SGHVS, CDR2 FNYEAQ. The CDR3 covers 19 residues. The V segment lost 5 bases and the J segment 4 bases; nucleotides outside the gene matches: 18. CDR3 region: CASSTRTKRLAGRTETQYF. CDR3 sequence (DNA): TGTGCCAGCAGCACCCGAACAAAGAGACTAGCGGGGCGAACAGAGACCCAGTACTTC. Supplemented by reference TRBV7-6 and TRBJ2-5, the full variable domain reads GAGVSQSPRYKVTKRGQDVALRCDPISGHVSLYWYRQALGQGPEFLTYFNYEAQQDKSGLPNDRFSAERPEGSISTLTIQRTEQRDSAMYRCASSTRTKRLAGRTETQYFGPGTRLLVL.